This paragraph covers one TCR beta chain sequence. Its antigen is as yet unknown. This entry is derived from a study of shared clonotypes between healthy human individuals. Notes on the study in general: Memory subsets had estimated richness that was generally smaller than that of naive subsets.

On sorted subsets, replicate PCRs used about 200 ng DNA, or 31,000 or so T cell genomes. Generated by immunoSEQ multiplex PCR, the TCRdb table keeps only in-frame clones and is missing some. The sample has some 1,100,000 clones; around 82% are singletons. V lost 3 bases to trimming and J lost 6 bases, with 13 bases between them. There are 14 residues in the CDR3. The germline CDR1 and CDR2 sequences are MGHRA and YSYEKL. The receptor's source is a man aged 18 to 29 in good health. Some clones in this sample may be carry-over from other donors' samples. Sequencing was done on a sample of memory CD4+ T cells from PBMCs. Subset indicated: CD45RA-negative fraction. The chain carries TRBV4-1 and TRBJ2-3, with D uncertain. CDR3 protein: CASSHQQAGDTQYF. DNA of the CDR3: TGCGCCAGCAGCCACCAGCAAGCCGGTGATACGCAGTATTTT.